This record covers a single TCR beta chain. This clonotype is medium-sized (0.01 to 0.1%) in its sample. Its specific antigen is unknown. Per-nucleotide qualities are absent, and no much larger clonotype sits a single base away. This sample was sequenced with an Illumina NovaSeq 6000. TCRalpha and TCRbeta cDNA libraries were built by 5'RACE with constant-segment primers, adding sample barcodes and unique molecular identifiers. RNA was extracted from every sample with Trizol reagent. Amplification of the libraries took two PCR steps, and the second step added a second sample barcode plus Illumina TruSeq adapters. Libraries were sequenced on an Illumina NovaSeq with 2 x 150 bp paired-end reads. For the original study's pipeline: With migec v1.2.7, reads were demultiplexed and then collapsed into UMI-guided consensus sequences. Using mixcr v2.1.11, UMI consensuses were aligned to TRA and TRB V and J templates and then assembled into clonotypes. Expanded or contracted clonotypes were those called significant by both edgeR and NoisET, with noise models trained on biological replicates. edgeR calls used a false discovery rate-adjusted p below 0.01 and a log2 fold-change threshold of 1. As an exploratory analysis of dynamics, max-normalized trajectories of the 1000 most abundant clonotypes were examined by PCA with hierarchical clustering. Separately sequenced CD4+ and CD8+ repertoires were used to assign the CD4 or CD8 phenotype of responding clones. TCRdb trimmed the raw reads at Q25, called clones with MiXCR and kept productive beta chains. Rows are combined by CDR3 protein, so each entry shows the most common genes and DNA. The V and J calls and clone size are TCRdb's, not the authors'. The sample table records about 390,000 distinct CDR3 sequences; roughly 21% of these occur just once. The top ten clones comprise around an eighth of the sample.

The data are from a study of T-cell memory formation after mild COVID-19 (dated by TCRdb to 2020 to 2022). Notes on the research overall: Most TCR sequence clusters were specific to one of the two donors. In two donors, T-cell clones that expanded and contracted after mild COVID-19 were tracked by sequencing TCRalpha and TCRbeta repertoires over time. The cohort was made up of two young adult volunteers, one female and one male, who were previously healthy. Study-wide findings and limitations: SARS-CoV-2 specificity was not confirmed for the second-wave clones peaking on day 37. Balanced CD4/CD8 phenotypes were observed for clones contracting from day 15 to 85, whereas a bias towards CD4+ was observed for a second wave of clones expanding from day 15 to 37. Only a couple of mild cases were covered in the study, and larger cohorts including severe cases with pre-infection samples were considered necessary. Some responding clones were detected in pre-infection memory, suggesting pre-existing cross-reactive memory T cells joined the SARS-CoV-2 response. Contracting CD4+ clones were found mainly in CM and EM memory subsets, while CD8+ clones were enriched in EMRA.

CDR1 LGHNA and CDR2 YNFKEQ were looked up in the germline V gene. Taken from cysteine to phenylalanine, the CDR3 has 15 residues. Only the CDR3 portion is preserved as DNA: 45 bases, with reading frame beginning at the first base. Trimming costs V 5 bases and J 5 bases, and their ends lie 16 bases apart. Ficoll-Paque density gradient centrifugation was the method used to isolate PBMCs. The specimen was PBMCs or a T cell subset sorted from them (not recorded which). This sequence originates from an adult woman who had mild COVID-19 (a few samples of this study predate the infection). The sample titles of this study are shuffled in the database, so cell type and time point are left out; the donor was told from shared clones. The V and J genes are TRBV4-2 and TRBJ2-1; the D region may be TRBD1 or TRBD2, each matching 5 bases equally. The nucleotide sequence reads as follows: TGTGCCAGCAGCAACCGGGACCAGAGGGACAATGAGCAGTTCTTC. It codes for CASSNRDQRDNEQFF.